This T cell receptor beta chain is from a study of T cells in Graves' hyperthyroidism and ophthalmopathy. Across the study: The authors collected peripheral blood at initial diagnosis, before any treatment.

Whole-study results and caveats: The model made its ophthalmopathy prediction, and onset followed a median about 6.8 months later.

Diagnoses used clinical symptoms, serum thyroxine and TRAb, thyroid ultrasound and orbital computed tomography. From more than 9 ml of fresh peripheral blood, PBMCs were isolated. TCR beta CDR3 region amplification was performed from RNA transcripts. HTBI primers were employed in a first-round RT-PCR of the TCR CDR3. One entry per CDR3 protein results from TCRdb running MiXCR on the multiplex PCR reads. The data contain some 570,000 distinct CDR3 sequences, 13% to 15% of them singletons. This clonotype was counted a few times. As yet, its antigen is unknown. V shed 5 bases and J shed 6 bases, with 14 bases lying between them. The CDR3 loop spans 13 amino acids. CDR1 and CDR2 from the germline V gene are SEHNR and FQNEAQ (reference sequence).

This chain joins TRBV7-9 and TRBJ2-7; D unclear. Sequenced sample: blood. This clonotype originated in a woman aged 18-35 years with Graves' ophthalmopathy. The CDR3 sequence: CASSPRSNGEQYF. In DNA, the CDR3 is TGTGCCAGCAGCCCCCGTTCGAACGGCGAGCAGTACTTC.